This TCR beta chain was found in a study of cytomegalovirus exposure and HLA in healthy donors (dated 2017 in TCRdb). Background on the whole study: A later analysis indicated that the 120 validation repertoires were generated on the platform also employed for the approximately 700 repertoires of the first cohort. To predict cytomegalovirus infection status, the study brought together high-throughput TCR immunosequencing, statistical association of individual TCRs with disease status, and machine learning. The study aimed to test whether cataloging public T cell receptors could reveal signatures of past pathogen exposure. A separate validation cohort of over a hundred different subjects was used in addition to the roughly 720-subject first cohort. What the authors observed across the whole study: The validation cohort had no HLA typing available for a later analysis, so co-occurrence within that cohort was assessed over all 110 or so repertoires. A later analysis found that TCRs clustered in the first cohort also tended to co-occur in the 110 or so validation repertoires, with 94% of cluster scores above 0. The study listed 150 to 200 TCR beta chains as associated with cytomegalovirus. While some public TCRs were present in many individuals, most TCR sequences turned up only very rarely across donors. A few of the identified cytomegalovirus-associated TCR beta chains were confirmed in vitro to be specific for cytomegalovirus antigens. According to the authors, the approach could potentially be generalized to other disease states and immunological phenotypes. In both the original and validation cohorts, the classifier was reported to diagnose cytomegalovirus status with high specificity and sensitivity.

The library was built by means of the immunoSEQ multiplex PCR assay. On the study's bioinformatics: A statistical classification framework was developed to diagnose cytomegalovirus status using the catalog of TCR beta chain sequences. TCRdb retrieved this table from immuneACCESS and kept in-frame rearrangements only. Not all clones are present; in checked studies, unresolved V genes account for under half, and no reason is known for the remainder. Clone size and V and J calls were adopted from that table, with D and trimming inferred from the DNA. Within this sample are 260,000 or so clones, with less than 95% of them counted one time only. The ten largest clonotypes hold approximately 3% of the sample. In the case of this clone: There is no known antigen for this receptor. Per-base qualities were not stored, and no clone one base away is much larger.

The donors belonged to the validation cohort of over a hundred subjects, which was separate from the roughly 680-subject first cohort. The CDR3 spans 19 residues, from the cysteine through the phenylalanine. CDR3 DNA only is kept here, 57 bases in frame from base 1. Taken from the germline V gene, the CDR1 and CDR2 loops are SNHLY and FYNNEI. Ends trimmed: V by 5 bases, J by 6 bases; bases unmatched to a gene: 21. The chain links TRBV2 with TRBJ2-1, with TRBD2 identical over 8 junction bases. This clonotype was obtained from a woman between 25 and 40 years old in good health and CMV-seronegative. The sequencing input was PBMCs. At the DNA level, the sequence is TGTGCCAGCAGTTCAAAGGAATGGGGACTAGTATCTTGGGGCAATGAGCAGTTCTTC. This sequence encodes CASSSKEWGLVSWGNEQFF.